This entry is about one T cell receptor (beta chain). The sample originates from a study of Tregs in tolerant kidney transplant recipients. The data were produced by immunoSEQ multiplex PCR, yet TCRdb's version contains in-frame clones alone and is incomplete. This table has about 66,000 clones, roughly 92% appearing once. Germline V gives CDR1 LNHDA, CDR2 SQIVND (reference sequence). Trimming removed 5 bases at V and 4 bases at J, with 15 bases between. This CDR3 has 14 amino acids. This chain joins TRBV19 and TRBJ2-7; TRBD2 might be the D (7 bases). The sample here was CD8+ T cells from blood, taken before the transplant. The receptor comes from a human donor who received a combined kidney and bone marrow transplant. The CDR3: CASSSGGPSYEQYF. In DNA form, the CDR3 reads TGTGCCAGTAGTTCCGGGGGGCCGTCGTACGAGCAGTACTTC.